The 20 T cell receptor beta chains in this list originate from one sample, sequenced in a study of blood T cell repertoires in COVID-19 (dated by TCRdb to the early 2020s). Library preparation was by the immunoSEQ multiplex PCR assay. TCRdb limited this immuneACCESS table to in-frame rearrangements with V and J called. A share of clones is missing; checked studies link under half to unresolved V genes, and the rest is unexplained. For this sample the table gives approximately 120,000 clones, of which approximately 87% were detected only once. The ten largest clones represent roughly 7% of the sample. Sequences were obtained from peripheral blood. These receptors came from a woman aged 45 to 65 with acute or convalescent COVID-19.

The rearrangement joins TRBV7-2 to TRBJ2-7, with D maybe TRBD2 (6 bases). Trimming took off 2 bases at V and 4 bases at J, with 15 bases between the two ends. Germline V gene lookup returns CDR1 SGHTA and CDR2 FQGNSA. The CDR3 extends over 15 amino acids. The CDR3 sequence is CASSLRANGGYEQYF. The CDR3 DNA follows: TGTGCCAGCAGCTTAAGGGCCAATGGGGGGTACGAGCAGTACTTC.

This clone was found once. The V and J genes are TRBV6-5 and TRBJ2-7, with 10 bases fitting TRBD1. Germline V gene sequence: CDR1 MNHEY, CDR2 SVGAGI. The CDR3 runs to 15 residues. V shed 6 bases and J 3 bases; nucleotides not matched to a gene: 8. Here the CDR3 reads CASRDRDRGSYEQYF. The CDR3 bases are TGTGCCAGCAGAGACCGGGACAGGGGAAGCTACGAGCAGTACTTC.

The CDR3 nucleotides are TGTGCCAGCAGTCACGGACAGTCCATGAACACTGAAGCTTTCTTT. As protein: CASSHGQSMNTEAFF. The chain is built from TRBV6-6 and TRBJ1-1; a weak D match, TRBD1 (6 bases). Trimming cost V 5 bases and J 0 bases, with 13 bases left between them. The CDR3 loop spans 15 amino acids. The germline gives CDR1 MNHNY, CDR2 SVGAGI (reference sequence).

The CDR3 sequence: CASSLRTENTEAFF. CDR3 coding DNA: TGCGCCAGCAGCCTAAGAACAGAGAACACTGAAGCTTTCTTT. The V gene is TRBV5-1, the J gene TRBJ1-1; no firm D call. V was trimmed by 4 bases and J by 1 base, leaving 11 bases between them. The germline gives CDR1 SGHRS, CDR2 YFSETQ. This CDR3 is 14 amino acids long.

CDR3 nucleotide sequence: TGTGCCAGCAGTGCCCAGGGCGGTCAGCCCCAGCATTTT. Its translation is CASSAQGGQPQHF. This rearrangement joins TRBV2 to TRBJ1-5; D might be TRBD1 (5 bases). Between the trimmed V and J ends, which lost 4 bases and 6 bases, there was a span of 10 bases. Germline V gives CDR1 SNHLY, CDR2 FYNNEI. This CDR3 spans 13 amino acids.

This chain connects TRBV19 to TRBJ1-5; tentative D call: TRBD1 (6 bases). The germline V gene encodes CDR1 LNHDA and CDR2 SQIVND (reference sequence). The CDR3 sequence is 16 residues long. The germline V and J ends were trimmed by 5 bases and 0 bases, with 14 bases remaining between them. The CDR3 DNA sequence: TGTGCCAGTAGTCCCTCGACAGGCAATAGCAATCAGCCCCAGCATTTT. Amino acids: CASSPSTGNSNQPQHF.

The J gene is TRBJ1-1, the V gene TRBV10-1; D is undetermined. Trimming pared 3 bases from V and 7 bases from J, leaving 12 bases between. This CDR3 has 13 amino acids. CDR1 is WNHNN and CDR2 is SYGVQD in the germline V gene (reference sequence). CDR3 protein: CASSEPGEVEAFF. DNA of the CDR3: TGCGCCAGCAGTGAACCCGGGGAGGTTGAAGCTTTCTTT.

The genes are TRBV19 and TRBJ1-2; possible D gene TRBD1, 6 bases. Germline CDR1 reads LNHDA; CDR2 reads SQIVND (reference sequence). The V end lost 3 bases, the J end lost 2 bases, and 13 bases lay between the germline ends. The CDR3 runs 15 residues. CDR3 amino acids: CASSIPSGANYGYTF. The CDR3 region has the DNA TGTGCCAGTAGTATCCCTTCAGGGGCCAACTATGGCTACACCTTC.

The chain couples TRBV12-3 or TRBV12-4 to TRBJ1-1; D uncertain. The V gene lost 2 bases and the J gene lost 1 base, with 5 bases spanning the gap. This CDR3 is built from 13 residues. CDR3 DNA sequence: TGTGCCAGCAGTTTAACTAGGAACACTGAAGCTTTCTTT. Its translation: CASSLTRNTEAFF.

The chain employs TRBV14 and TRBJ1-1; 7 positions match TRBD1. From germline, CDR1 is SGHDN and CDR2 FVKESK. The J segment lost 1 base and the V segment lost 0 bases, leaving 8 bases of the junction unmatched. This CDR3 contains 17 residues. The DNA of the CDR3 is TGTGCCAGCAGCCAAGATAAGGGGGCAGGCCAGAACACTGAAGCTTTCTTT. Translated, it gives CASSQDKGAGQNTEAFF.

CDR3 region: CSVEAGGLLEFF. The CDR3 DNA reads as TGCAGCGTTGAAGCGGGGGGACTCCTAGAGTTCTTC. J is TRBJ2-1 and V is TRBV29-1, with 7 bases fitting TRBD2. Germline loops: CDR1 SQVTM, CDR2 ANQGSEA. The CDR3 consists of 12 residues. Losses at the gene ends were 1 base for V and 14 bases for J; bases not matched to a gene: 8.

The chain carries TRBV15 and TRBJ2-2, with 7 bases that match TRBD2. From germline, CDR1 is LNHNV and CDR2 YYDKDF (reference sequence). V dropped 5 bases and J dropped 7; count of bases not matched to a gene: 7. CDR3 size: 14 residues. CDR3 region: CATSYGGVIGELFF. CDR3 nucleotide sequence: TGTGCCACCAGCTATGGGGGGGTAATCGGGGAGCTGTTTTTT.

This rearrangement joins TRBV21-1 to TRBJ1-5; the table's D call, TRBD1, has no DNA check behind it. TRBV21-1 is marked as a pseudogene. This CDR3 contains 16 residues. CDR3 sequence (DNA): TGTGCCAGCAGCACAAAGGCTAGACAGGGAGGATGGCCCCAGCATTTT. It codes for CASSTKARQGGWPQHF.

V usage is TRBV11-2 and J usage is TRBJ2-7; no clear D. Germline CDR1 reads SGHAT; CDR2 reads FQNNGV. The CDR3 length is 11 residues. V lost 0 bases and J lost 9, with 6 bases in between. The CDR3 sequence is CASSLDGGQYF. CDR3 sequence (DNA): TGTGCCAGCAGCTTAGACGGCGGGCAGTACTTC.

The table lists this clone with a few counts. V usage is TRBV10-3 and J usage is TRBJ1-5; 10 bases are a match to TRBD1. Germline V gene sequence: CDR1 ENHRY, CDR2 SYGVKD. V was pared by 6 bases and J by 1 base, with 0 bases of the junction left unmatched. The CDR3 has 14 amino acids. The CDR3 nucleotides are TGTGCCATCAGGGGACAGGGGAGCAATCAGCCCCAGCATTTT. This codes for CAIRGQGSNQPQHF.

The chain links TRBV4-1 to TRBJ2-5; 8 bases fit TRBD2. The CDR3 has 18 residues. Germline V CDR1 and CDR2: MGHRA, YSYEKL. The V and J ends lost 2 bases and 2 bases, in that order; junction bases with no gene match: 13. The DNA for the CDR3 is TGCGCCAGCAGCCAACTGGGGCTGCGGGGGGAGCCTCAAGAGACCCAGTACTTC. Translating it yields CASSQLGLRGEPQETQYF.

The chain is built from TRBV18 and TRBJ1-1, with 9 bases that match TRBD1. Per germline, CDR1 KGHSH and CDR2 LQKENI. This CDR3 has 14 amino acids. The junction had 6 bases not matched to a gene; V was cut back by 6 bases and J by 4 bases. The CDR3, as DNA: TGTGCCAGCTCCCTGGGACAGGGAGGCACTGAAGCTTTCTTT. Its protein product is CASSLGQGGTEAFF.

The rearrangement links TRBV13 to TRBJ2-1, with 7 nucleotides matching TRBD1. CDR1 and CDR2 from the germline V gene are PRHDT and FYEKMQ (reference sequence). This CDR3 is built from 17 residues. After removal of 3 bases from V and 5 bases from J, the junction contained 13 bases not matched to a gene. The DNA of the CDR3 is TGTGCCAGCAGCTTCCCCCTGGGTGTCGACAGGGACAATGAGCAGTTCTTC. Translated, it gives CASSFPLGVDRDNEQFF.

The chain uses TRBV19 and TRBJ1-5; possible D gene TRBD1, 6 bases. From germline, CDR1 is LNHDA and CDR2 SQIVND (reference sequence). This CDR3 is 14 amino acids long. Trimming removed 5 bases at V and 7 bases at J, with 15 bases between. In DNA form, the CDR3 reads TGTGCCAGTAGTCCGGGGACAACTTTCCAGCCCCAGCATTTT. Translating it yields CASSPGTTFQPQHF.

The chain has TRBV24-1 and TRBJ2-2; D gene unclear. The CDR3 spans 12 residues. Germline CDR1 KGHDR, CDR2 SFDVKD. The V end was cut by 4 bases, the J end by 10 bases, with 9 bases between. CDR3 in DNA: TGTGCCACCAGTGACCCGAGCCAGGAGCTGTTTTTT. Protein product: CATSDPSQELFF.